This TCR beta chain emerged from a study of cytomegalovirus exposure and HLA in healthy donors. The PCR ran on 60 Vbeta and 13 Jbeta primers. Some clones are missing from TCRdb's copy, which holds only in-frame ones; the method was immunoSEQ multiplex PCR. In the table there are 200,000 to 250,000 clones, roughly 80% of which are singletons. The CDR3 has 15 amino acids. V dropped 2 bases and J dropped 8 bases, with 14 bases sitting between them. Per germline, CDR1 SGHRS and CDR2 YFSETQ. This clone was found a few times. Input material: PBMCs. The receptor's source is a young man in good health and CMV-seronegative. The chain joins TRBV5-1 to TRBJ1-6, with D tentatively TRBD1 (6 bases). CDR3 DNA: TGCGCCAGCAGCTTACAGGGACCCCTGGATTCACCCCTCCACTTT. Protein product: CASSLQGPLDSPLHF.